This T cell receptor (beta chain) comes out of a study of T cell responses to AZD1222 COVID-19 vaccine (dated by TCRdb to the early 2020s). Background for the entire study: TCR sequencing covered fewer than 250 trial participants: approximately 200 given two doses of AZD1222 and about 26 given two doses of MenACWY control vaccine. Trial participants were enrolled by age into 18-55, 56-69 and 70-plus year subgroups, with around 150, 28 and 57 TCR-sequenced participants respectively.

V trim: 0 bases; J trim: 4 bases; unmatched bases: 10. Reading from cysteine to phenylalanine, the CDR3 counts 17 amino acids. The CDR3 DNA has 51 bases and is translated from base 1. Looking up the germline V gene yields CDR1 SGHTA and CDR2 FQGNSA. Regarding this clone: Its antigen is unknown. Base qualities are not recorded, but no much larger clone differs from it by a single base.

The CDR3 regions of human TCRbeta chains were subjected to immunosequencing. In the paper's pipeline: TCRs in the repertoires were matched against a reference library of SARS-CoV-2-specific TCRs that had been generated with the MIRA antigen-specificity platform. Breadth meant the fraction of unique TCRs that were SARS-CoV-2-associated, whereas depth meant the fraction of total T cells that were SARS-CoV-2-associated. Using the MIRA data, each spike-specific TCR was mapped to the spike region that the TCR reacts to and placed in a CD4 or CD8 class. Log10-transformed breadth and depth values were compared by one-way ANOVA with Sidak's multiple comparisons tests. TCRdb mirrors the immuneACCESS table, restricted to in-frame sequences. Some clones are absent from its copies; in checked studies, under half trace to an unresolved V gene, and the reason for the others is unknown. V, J and clone size derive from that table, while D and trimming were established from the DNA sequence. The sample table records 150,000 or so clones; roughly nine tenths of these occur just once. 1% to 1.5% of the sample is in the top ten clones.

The paper's findings and limits, for the study overall: CD4 TCRs associated with the vaccine covered the entire spike protein, and the dominant responses were in regions 160-218 and 743-854. Nearly half of unique spike-specific TCRs reportedly recognized epitopes outside regions mutated in the B.1.351 and B.1.1.7 variants. Because no day 14 peak-response samples were available, repertoires were characterized only after the peak T cell response. The 56-69-year group was small, and its depth increase did not reach significance, likely because of low power. Spike-specific TCR breadth and depth rose significantly after two AZD1222 doses compared with day 0 and with MenACWY recipients. Only 5 to 7 AZD1222 recipients were SARS-CoV-2 seropositive at baseline, limiting conclusions about previously exposed vaccinees. Participants were mostly white British and included more females than males, and it was suggested by the authors that clonal diversity may have been underestimated.

The time point label, as the study defines it: about 28 days (+/-7) after the second vaccine dose. AZD1222 recipients with second doses at about 4 weeks or about 12 weeks were pooled, because spike-specific TCR depth and breadth did not differ between schedules. Samples from vaccinated people were obtained from the UK trials COV001 and COV002, which included a single-blind randomized controlled phase 2/3 trial of AZD1222 (ChAdOx1 nCoV-19) in healthy adults. Trial participant PBMC samples were collected at day 0 and day 28 after the second dose for TCRbeta chain sequencing. The input for sequencing was peripheral blood, taken 28 days after the second AZD1222 dose. The sequence links TRBV7-2 to TRBJ2-3; 7 central bases correspond to TRBD2. The receptor was isolated from an adult who received the AZD1222 COVID-19 vaccine. The CDR3 corresponds to CASSLAPWRGGADTQYF. The nucleotide sequence reads TGTGCCAGCAGCTTAGCGCCTTGGCGTGGGGGGGCAGATACGCAGTATTTT.